Below, 28 T cell receptor beta chains from the same sample are listed, as sequenced in a study of cytomegalovirus exposure and HLA in healthy donors. Primers included in the PCR were 60 Vbeta and 13 Jbeta primers. Method: immunoSEQ multiplex PCR; TCRdb's copy keeps in-frame clones and lacks some. The sample records around 140,000 clones, roughly 80% being singletons. Sequences were obtained from PBMCs. These receptor sequences come from a woman in her 30s in good health and CMV-seronegative.

The CDR3 sequence: CASSRRGAGGTDTQYF. The CDR3 nucleotides are TGTGCCAGCAGCCGCAGGGGGGCAGGGGGGACAGATACGCAGTATTTT. This sequence joins TRBV11-2 and TRBJ2-3; D is perhaps TRBD1 (7 bases). Trimming shortened V by 5 bases and J by 3 bases, and 18 bases separated the two germline ends. The CDR3 covers 16 residues. CDR1 and CDR2 (germline): SGHAT, FQNNGV.

The V call is TRBV13, the J call TRBJ2-1; D unclear. Trimming removed 0 bases from V and 0 bases from J, with 6 bases in between. CDR3 length: 15 amino acids. Germline CDR1 is PRHDT and CDR2 is FYEKMQ (reference sequence). As DNA, the CDR3 is TGTGCCAGCAGCTTAGGAGTGAGCTCCTACAATGAGCAGTTCTTC. Translation: CASSLGVSSYNEQFF.

V usage is TRBV7-9 and J usage is TRBJ2-1, with TRBD2 matching 9 bases. The CDR3 length is 15 residues. The V segment lost 1 base and the J segment 5 bases; nucleotides outside the gene matches: 3. Germline-derived CDR1 and CDR2 are SEHNR and FQNEAQ (reference sequence). CDR3 sequence reads: CASSLGLAGNNEQFF. The CDR3 DNA follows: TGTGCCAGCAGCTTAGGGCTAGCGGGAAACAATGAGCAGTTCTTC.

The CDR3 DNA is TGTGCCAGTAGTATCGCTCAGAACTCCTACAATGAGCAGTTCTTC. Translated: CASSIAQNSYNEQFF. This chain connects TRBV19 to TRBJ2-1; D not certain. The CDR3 totals 15 residues. V gave up 3 bases and J gave up 0 bases, with 9 bases separating them. Germline values: CDR1 LNHDA, CDR2 SQIVND (reference sequence). Full variable domain (rest looked up from reference TRBV19 and TRBJ2-1): DGGITQSPKYLFRKEGQNVTLSCEQNLNHDAMYWYRQDPGQGLRLIYYSQIVNDFQKGDIAEGYSVSREKKESFPLTVTSAQKNPTAFYLCASSIAQNSYNEQFFGPGTRLTVL.

This clone has only one observation. The chain uses TRBV18 and TRBJ2-5, with 8 bases matching TRBD1. Germline CDR1 KGHSH, CDR2 LQKENI. J gave up 1 base and V 3 bases, and 10 bases lay outside the gene matches. This CDR3 spans 17 amino acids. CDR3 sequence: CASSPSVRGTGQETQYF. CDR3 DNA: TGTGCCAGCTCACCTTCTGTGAGAGGGACAGGCCAAGAGACCCAGTACTTC. Full variable domain (remainder filled in from reference TRBV18 and TRBJ2-5): NAGVMQNPRHLVRRRGQEARLRCSPMKGHSHVYWYRQLPEEGLKFMVYLQKENIIDESGMPKERFSAEFPKEGPSILRIQQVVRGDSAAYFCASSPSVRGTGQETQYFGPGTRLLVL.

The J gene is TRBJ1-5, the V gene TRBV2; D might be TRBD1 (5 bases). CDR3 size: 14 residues. V was shortened by 7 bases and J by 4 bases, with 14 bases between the two germline ends. Germline values: CDR1 SNHLY, CDR2 FYNNEI. The chain's CDR3 is CASKQGSWNQPQHF. The CDR3 region has the DNA TGTGCCAGCAAGCAGGGTTCTTGGAATCAGCCCCAGCATTTT.

The V gene is TRBV5-1, the J gene TRBJ2-7; a weak D match, TRBD2 (7 bases). This CDR3 has 18 amino acids. V lost 4 bases and J 0 bases, leaving 23 bases between the germline ends. Germline V gene data show CDR1 as SGHRS and CDR2 as YFSETQ. CDR3 loop: CASSLGGGQVPNSYEQYF. The CDR3, as DNA: TGCGCCAGCAGCCTTGGGGGGGGGCAGGTCCCGAACTCCTACGAGCAGTACTTC.

Only one count was recorded for this clone. V and J are TRBV30 and TRBJ1-6; TRBD1 aligns across 7 bases. Trimming took 0 bases from V and 7 from J; bases not matched to a gene: 6. Germline V CDR1 and CDR2: GTSNPN, SVGIG (reference sequence). The CDR3 sequence is 15 residues long. CDR3 amino acids: CAWSVRGLQNSPLHF. CDR3 bases: TGTGCCTGGAGTGTTAGGGGGCTCCAGAATTCACCCCTCCACTTT.

The chain's CDR3 is CASSRDSVNSYEQYF. Here the CDR3 DNA reads TGTGCCAGCAGCCGGGACAGCGTGAACTCCTACGAGCAGTACTTC. The chain carries TRBV5-4 and TRBJ2-7; 7 nucleotides match TRBD1. V lost 4 bases to trimming and J lost 0 bases; unmatched junction nucleotides: 7. CDR1 SGHNT and CDR2 YYREEE come from the germline V gene (reference sequence). The CDR3 length is 15 residues.

A single count supports this clone. This sequence joins TRBV6-6 and TRBJ1-1; 7 bases are shared with TRBD1. This CDR3 comprises 13 residues. Germline CDR1 MNHNY, CDR2 SVGAGI (reference sequence). V shed 4 bases and J 4 bases; nucleotides not matched to a gene: 3. The CDR3: CASSLGQRTEAFF. CDR3 coding DNA: TGTGCCAGCAGTTTGGGACAGCGCACTGAAGCTTTCTTT.

This clone turned up a few times. The chain recombines TRBV5-8 with TRBJ2-1; no firm D call. CDR3 length equals 17 residues. CDR1 and CDR2 (germline): SGHTS, YDEGEE. Deletions cut 0 bases from V and 0 bases from J, with 13 bases between. In DNA, the CDR3 is TGTGCCAGCAGCTTGGTGGGCGCCAGCTACTCCTACAATGAGCAGTTCTTC. Residues: CASSLVGASYSYNEQFF.

This clone turned up a few times. The chain links TRBV6-5 to TRBJ2-3; 7 bases are a match to TRBD2. Germline lookup yields CDR1 MNHEY and CDR2 SVGAGI. The CDR3 is 14 residues long. Germline trimming cut 9 bases from V and 2 bases from J; bases unmatched to any gene: 8. The CDR3 loop reads CASRAGVNTDTQYF. The CDR3 bases are TGTGCCAGTCGGGCGGGAGTTAACACAGATACGCAGTATTTT.

This clone was detected ten times or more. V usage is TRBV11-2 and J usage is TRBJ1-4; 9 bases align to TRBD1. The germline V gene has CDR1 SGHAT and CDR2 FQNNGV. CDR3 length equals 15 residues. The V and J ends lost 1 base and 8 bases, in that order; junction bases with no gene match: 5. Here the CDR3 DNA reads TGTGCCAGCAGCTTAGCCCGGACAGGGGTAGAAAAACTGTTTTTT. This encodes CASSLARTGVEKLFF.

In DNA, the CDR3 is TGTGCCAGCAGTATCAGGTGGTACACTGAAGCTTTCTTT. Its protein is CASSIRWYTEAFF. The V gene is TRBV6-1, the J gene TRBJ1-1; D gene ambiguous. Trimming stripped 5 bases from V and 3 bases from J, with 10 bases between. CDR3 length equals 13 residues. Germline V gene data show CDR1 as MNHNS and CDR2 as SASEGT.

The chain is built from TRBV2 and TRBJ2-3; 7 bases map to TRBD1. With 2 bases clipped from V and 0 bases from J, the junction kept 5 bases outside the gene matches. This CDR3 has 16 amino acids. In germline, CDR1 is SNHLY, CDR2 FYNNEI. In nucleotides, the CDR3 is TGTGCCAGCAGTGAATTAGGGACAGCTAGCACAGATACGCAGTATTTT. It is translated as CASSELGTASTDTQYF.

The J gene is TRBJ1-1, the V gene TRBV5-6; D call uncertain. Germline V lookup: CDR1 SGHDT, CDR2 YYEEEE. V was trimmed by 4 bases and J by 1 base, leaving 20 bases between them. The CDR3 is 17 residues long. As DNA, the CDR3 is TGTGCCAGCAGCCAATCCGTCGGGGAGTCTTCGAACACTGAAGCTTTCTTT. Its translation is CASSQSVGESSNTEAFF.

This clone was seen many times. This sequence joins TRBV7-9 and TRBJ1-5; 8 nucleotides match TRBD1. In germline, CDR1 is SEHNR, CDR2 FQNEAQ (reference sequence). Unmatched junction bases numbered 5, after V lost 2 bases and J lost 2 bases. The CDR3 loop spans 16 amino acids. The CDR3 DNA follows: TGTGCCAGCAGCTTAACAGGGGGGGATGGCAATCAGCCCCAGCATTTT. Its protein product is CASSLTGGDGNQPQHF.

V gene TRBV5-1 combines with J gene TRBJ1-2; TRBD1 agrees at 7 bases. V was clipped by 0 bases and J by 7 bases; unmatched bases: 6. The germline V gene encodes CDR1 SGHRS and CDR2 YFSETQ. The CDR3 totals 14 residues. CDR3 loop: CASSLEGGAAGYTF. CDR3 in DNA: TGCGCCAGCAGCTTGGAAGGGGGCGCAGCTGGCTACACCTTC.

The chain carries TRBV4-3 and TRBJ1-4; D perhaps matches TRBD1 (5 bases). This CDR3 is built from 15 residues. From germline, CDR1 is LGHNA and CDR2 YSLEER. Trimming shortened V by 0 bases and J by 6 bases, and 11 bases separated the two germline ends. The CDR3 sequence: CASSQDRAGHEKLFF. Written as DNA, the CDR3 is TGCGCCAGCAGCCAAGATAGGGCAGGGCATGAAAAACTGTTTTTT.

This clone was picked up one time. The V call is TRBV18, the J call TRBJ2-3; 10 bases are shared with TRBD2. This CDR3 is built from 16 residues. J gave up 2 bases and V 0 bases, and 2 bases lay outside the gene matches. The germline V gene encodes CDR1 KGHSH and CDR2 LQKENI. CDR3 nucleotides: TGTGCCAGCTCACCACCCCTAGCGGGGGTCACAGATACGCAGTATTTT. It specifies CASSPPLAGVTDTQYF. Full variable domain (remainder filled in from reference TRBV18 and TRBJ2-3): NAGVMQNPRHLVRRRGQEARLRCSPMKGHSHVYWYRQLPEEGLKFMVYLQKENIIDESGMPKERFSAEFPKEGPSILRIQQVVRGDSAAYFCASSPPLAGVTDTQYFGPGTRLTVL.

CDR3 loop: CVSSPKKHYGYTF. The CDR3, as DNA: TGTGTCAGTAGCCCTAAGAAGCACTATGGCTACACCTTC. The genes are TRBV21-1 and TRBJ1-2. TRBV21-1 is noted as a pseudogene. The length of the CDR3 is 13 residues.

CDR3 residues: CASSQNPGGFYNEQFF. In DNA, the CDR3 is TGCGCCAGCAGCCAAAACCCGGGGGGATTCTACAATGAGCAGTTCTTC. The chain is built from TRBV4-3 and TRBJ2-1; 7 positions agree with TRBD2. V lost 2 bases to trimming and J lost 3 bases; unmatched junction nucleotides: 7. CDR1 and CDR2 from the germline V gene are LGHNA and YSLEER. The CDR3 sequence is 16 residues long.

The V gene is TRBV5-1, the J gene TRBJ1-6; 9 bases are shared with TRBD1. The CDR3 covers 17 residues. The J segment lost 0 bases and the V segment lost 5 bases, leaving 6 bases of the junction unmatched. Looked up from germline, CDR1 is SGHRS and CDR2 is YFSETQ. CDR3 DNA sequence: TGCGCCAGCAGTCCCGGGACAGGGAGCTCCTATAATTCACCCCTCCACTTT. Its translation is CASSPGTGSSYNSPLHF.

This chain connects TRBV19 to TRBJ2-2; D unresolved. The CDR3 runs to 17 residues. CDR1 is LNHDA, CDR2 SQIVND, per germline (reference sequence). V was trimmed by 4 bases and J by 0 bases, leaving 15 bases between them. The CDR3, as DNA: TGTGCCAGTAGTAACGGAGTTGACTCCCCGAACACCGGGGAGCTGTTTTTT. The encoded protein is CASSNGVDSPNTGELFF.

The CDR3 coding sequence is TGTGCCAGCAGTTCAATTGACAGCTACGAGCAGTACTTC. Its protein is CASSSIDSYEQYF. V and J are TRBV7-9 and TRBJ2-7, with D maybe TRBD1 (5 bases). Trimming took off 6 bases at V and 3 bases at J, with 12 bases between the two ends. CDR1 SEHNR and CDR2 FQNEAQ come from the germline V gene (reference sequence). The CDR3 runs to 13 residues.

This chain uses TRBV9 with TRBJ2-1; TRBD2 is a possible D gene (6 bases). From germline, CDR1 is SGDLS and CDR2 YYNGEE. Trimming pared 2 bases from V and 5 bases from J, leaving 11 bases between. CDR3 length equals 14 residues. As DNA, the CDR3 is TGTGCCAGCAGCGTTGACGGAGGGAACAATGAGCAGTTCTTC. Protein sequence: CASSVDGGNNEQFF.

J is TRBJ1-1 and V is TRBV4-3, with D maybe TRBD1 (6 bases). Germline assignment: CDR1 LGHNA and CDR2 YSLEER. CDR3 size: 18 residues. V was shortened by 1 base and J by 0 bases, with 18 bases between the two germline ends. This CDR3 is CASSQGTMTGRLNTEAFF. CDR3 sequence (DNA): TGCGCCAGCAGCCAAGGGACGATGACAGGTCGACTGAACACTGAAGCTTTCTTT.

Only one count was recorded for this clone. V and J are TRBV14 and TRBJ2-5; D might be TRBD2 (6 bases). Germline V gene data show CDR1 as SGHDN and CDR2 as FVKESK. V lost 4 bases and J lost 2, with 14 bases in between. The CDR3 consists of 15 residues. The CDR3 region has the DNA TGTGCCAGCAGCCGGATGGGACTGATACAAGAGACCCAGTACTTC. Its protein product is CASSRMGLIQETQYF.